One sample yielded the 30 T cell receptor beta chains listed below, sequenced in a study of OX40 agonist ivuxolimab in advanced cancers. Measured with immunoSEQ multiplex PCR; TCRdb has only the in-frame clones, and not every one. In the table there are tens of thousands of clones, 80% to 90% of which are singletons. Sequencing used CD4+ or CD8+ T cells sorted from blood, obtained in a trial of the OX40 agonist ivuxolimab. The receptors stem from an adult with an advanced solid tumor such as melanoma, head and neck, liver or kidney cancer.

This clone came up a few times. The J gene is TRBJ1-5, the V gene TRBV6-1, with 9 bases identical to TRBD1. The V gene end was trimmed by 7 bases and the J gene end by 7 bases; junction bases not matched to a gene: 8. The CDR3 runs to 14 residues. Germline V CDR1 and CDR2: MNHNS, SASEGT. CDR3 sequence reads: CASIDRDRDQPQHF. CDR3 DNA: TGTGCCAGCATAGACCGGGACAGGGACCAGCCCCAGCATTTT.

The V gene is TRBV19, the J gene TRBJ2-3; TRBD2 agrees at 12 bases. Germline V gives CDR1 LNHDA, CDR2 SQIVND (reference sequence). The J segment lost 3 bases and the V segment lost 5 bases, leaving 3 bases of the junction unmatched. This CDR3 is built from 15 residues. CDR3 in amino acids: CASSQTSGGTDTQYF. The CDR3 region has the DNA TGTGCCAGTAGTCAAACTAGCGGGGGGACAGATACGCAGTATTTT.

Here the CDR3 DNA reads TGTGCCAGCAGCTTAGCGCTAATAGCGGGGGGGCCAGGATACGAGCAGTACTTC. As protein: CASSLALIAGGPGYEQYF. The chain uses TRBV7-2 and TRBJ2-7; 11 bases fit TRBD2. CDR1 and CDR2 (germline): SGHTA, FQGNSA. Unmatched junction bases numbered 11, after V lost 0 bases and J lost 4 bases. The CDR3 covers 18 residues.

This chain joins TRBV7-3 and TRBJ2-3, with a possible D match to TRBD2 (5 bases). V was trimmed by 5 bases and J by 2 bases, leaving 14 bases between them. CDR3 length equals 15 residues. Germline values: CDR1 SGHTA, CDR2 FQGTGA. The CDR3 nucleotides read TGTGCCAGCAGCCGGAGCGGAGTCCTCACAGATACGCAGTATTTT. Its protein product is CASSRSGVLTDTQYF.

This clone turned up a few times. The V and J genes are TRBV7-3 and TRBJ1-1, with D possibly being TRBD1 (6 bases). V was pared by 3 bases and J by 5 bases, with 19 bases between. CDR1 and CDR2 from the germline V gene are SGHTA and FQGTGA. The CDR3 is 16 residues long. The CDR3 nucleotides read TGTGCCAGCAGCTTCAGGGGCAGGGGCGATAGAACTGAAGCTTTCTTT. As protein: CASSFRGRGDRTEAFF.

The CDR3 bases are TGTGCCAGCTCACCGAGTTGGGGTGGCTACAATGAGCAGTTCTTC. Translating it yields CASSPSWGGYNEQFF. The rearrangement links TRBV18 to TRBJ2-1; D not resolved. Germline assignment: CDR1 KGHSH and CDR2 LQKENI. The V gene lost 3 bases and the J gene lost 3 bases, with 12 bases spanning the gap. The CDR3 loop spans 15 amino acids.

This clone has more than one count but fewer than ten. The chain uses TRBV6-5 and TRBJ1-2; the match to TRBD1 covers 7 bases. V gave up 9 bases and J gave up 4 bases; unmatched junction bases: 2. The germline V gene encodes CDR1 MNHEY and CDR2 SVGAGI. This CDR3 contains 11 residues. The CDR3 protein is CASRGLYGYTF. The CDR3, as DNA: TGTGCCAGTAGGGGGCTCTATGGCTACACCTTC.

This clone occurred once. The chain is built from TRBV6-5 and TRBJ1-6; 10 positions match TRBD1. The germline CDR1 and CDR2 sequences are MNHEY and SVGAGI. This CDR3 contains 15 residues. The J segment lost 10 bases and the V segment lost 2 bases, leaving 5 bases of the junction unmatched. CDR3: CASSYRDRGGSPLHF. DNA for the CDR3: TGTGCCAGCAGTTACCGGGACAGGGGAGGCTCACCCCTCCACTTT.

The rearrangement links TRBV29-1 to TRBJ1-5; no clear D gene. The CDR3 has 15 amino acids. Trimming left V 7 bases short and J 3 bases short, with 19 bases between. Per germline, CDR1 SQVTM and CDR2 ANQGSEA. The CDR3 reads CSASPGQGLNQPQHF. The CDR3 region has the DNA TGCAGCGCTTCCCCCGGCCAAGGCCTCAATCAGCCCCAGCATTTT. The full variable domain, with the rest looked up from reference TRBV29-1 and TRBJ1-5, is SAVISQKPSRDICQRGTSLTIQCQVDSQVTMMFWYRQQPGQSLTLIATANQGSEATYESGFVIDKFPISRPNLTFSTLTVSNMSPEDSSIYLCSASPGQGLNQPQHFGDGTRLSIL.

This clone was picked up a small number of times. This rearrangement joins TRBV28 to TRBJ2-7; tentative D call: TRBD2 (6 bases). V lost 6 bases and J 1 base, leaving 13 bases between the germline ends. The CDR3 contains 14 residues. Germline CDR1 is MDHEN and CDR2 is SYDVKM. CDR3 DNA sequence: TGTGCCAGCAGAGGGGCAGGGACTTCCTACGAGCAGTACTTC. As protein: CASRGAGTSYEQYF.

This clone appeared a single time. The chain recombines TRBV15 with TRBJ1-2, with no clear D. Trimming cost V 0 bases and J 2 bases, with 13 bases left between them. Germline CDR1 LNHNV, CDR2 YYDKDF (reference sequence). The CDR3 is made up of 16 amino acids. CDR3 nucleotides: TGTGCCACCAGCAGAGACCCAATCACCACCAACTATGGCTACACCTTC. This encodes CATSRDPITTNYGYTF.

This sequence joins TRBV7-3 and TRBJ2-1; 8 bases match TRBD2. V dropped 5 bases and J dropped 10; count of bases not matched to a gene: 16. Germline V CDR1 and CDR2: SGHTA, FQGTGA. The CDR3 covers 16 residues. CDR3 amino acids: CASSPGGTRAALEQFF. The CDR3 bases are TGTGCCAGCAGCCCAGGCGGGACTAGGGCAGCCCTAGAGCAGTTCTTC.

This rearrangement joins TRBV9 to TRBJ2-7; 10 positions agree with TRBD2. Germline loops: CDR1 SGDLS, CDR2 YYNGEE. J was trimmed by 3 bases and V by 4 bases; bases with no gene match: 7. This CDR3 has 15 residues. Here the CDR3 DNA reads TGTGCCAGCAGCATAGCCGGGACTAGCGACTACGAGCAGTACTTC. This encodes CASSIAGTSDYEQYF.

This chain joins TRBV19 and TRBJ2-3; no reliable D call. In germline, CDR1 is LNHDA, CDR2 SQIVND (reference sequence). The V end was cut by 4 bases, the J end by 4 bases, with 9 bases between. The CDR3 consists of 13 residues. The CDR3 region has the DNA TGTGCCAGTAGTACTTCTTCCGCAGATACGCAGTATTTT. This translates into CASSTSSADTQYF.

This clone appeared once. The V and J genes are TRBV28 and TRBJ2-2; 12 bases align to TRBD2. Trimming cost V 2 bases and J 6 bases; bases outside gene matches: 10. Germline assignment: CDR1 MDHEN and CDR2 SYDVKM. This CDR3 spans 18 amino acids. The DNA for the CDR3 is TGTGCCAGCAGTTTACACCTCTCTAGCGGGAGGGTCCCCGGGGAGCTGTTTTTT. The encoded protein is CASSLHLSSGRVPGELFF.

This chain joins TRBV4-2 and TRBJ1-2, with D unclear. The CDR3 loop spans 11 amino acids. Germline values: CDR1 LGHNA, CDR2 YNFKEQ. V shed 5 bases and J shed 7 bases, with 8 bases lying between them. CDR3 protein: CASSEFSGYTF. The CDR3 region has the DNA TGTGCCAGCAGCGAATTTAGTGGCTACACCTTC.

The chain employs TRBV4-3 and TRBJ2-3; 8 nucleotides match TRBD1. CDR1 and CDR2 (germline): LGHNA, YSLEER. Germline trimming cut 1 base from V and 3 bases from J; bases unmatched to any gene: 3. The CDR3 consists of 15 residues. The CDR3 DNA reads as TGCGCCAGCAGCCAAGTCACAGGGGGGACAGATACGCAGTATTTT. This translates into CASSQVTGGTDTQYF.

Only one count was recorded for this clone. The chain carries TRBV5-1 and TRBJ1-2, with TRBD1 as a possible D gene (5 bases). Germline lookup yields CDR1 SGHRS and CDR2 YFSETQ. The V end was cut by 0 bases, the J end by 4 bases, with 10 bases between. This CDR3 is 14 amino acids long. The CDR3 sequence is CASSLGREVYGYTF. CDR3 DNA: TGCGCCAGCAGCTTGGGCAGGGAGGTCTATGGCTACACCTTC.

CDR3 amino acids: CASSLVGAQPQHF. CDR3 sequence (DNA): TGCGCCAGCAGCTTGGTAGGGGCCCAGCCCCAGCATTTT. The chain recombines TRBV5-1 with TRBJ1-5; D might be TRBD1 (5 bases). Germline lookup yields CDR1 SGHRS and CDR2 YFSETQ. With 0 bases removed from V and 7 bases from J, the gap between germline ends came to 8 bases. This CDR3 spans 13 amino acids. The variable domain in full, with the rest retrieved from reference TRBV5-1 and TRBJ1-5, is KAGVTQTPRYLIKTRGQQVTLSCSPISGHRSVSWYQQTPGQGLQFLFEYFSETQRNKGNFPGRFSGRQFSNSRSEMNVSTLELGDSALYLCASSLVGAQPQHFGDGTRLSIL.

The chain couples TRBV28 to TRBJ2-3; D ambiguous. The CDR3 length is 13 residues. Trimming removed 4 bases from V and 4 bases from J, with 9 bases in between. Germline V lookup: CDR1 MDHEN, CDR2 SYDVKM. As DNA, the CDR3 is TGTGCCAGCAGTTCTGGAGCTCCAGATACGCAGTATTTT. This gives the protein CASSSGAPDTQYF.

The V call is TRBV15, the J call TRBJ1-2; unclear D gene. The CDR3 covers 14 residues. From germline, CDR1 is LNHNV and CDR2 YYDKDF (reference sequence). Trimming removed 0 bases at V and 4 bases at J, with 9 bases between. The CDR3 DNA is TGTGCCACCAGCAGAGATCTGGGCAGCTATGGCTACACCTTC. It is translated as CATSRDLGSYGYTF.

The J gene is TRBJ1-4, the V gene TRBV6-1, with no clear D. V lost 2 bases and J 0 bases, leaving 13 bases between the germline ends. The V gene's germline CDR1 is MNHNS and CDR2 SASEGT. The CDR3 is made up of 17 amino acids. The CDR3 loop is CASSEKYAAATNEKLFF. As DNA, the CDR3 is TGTGCCAGCAGTGAAAAGTATGCGGCTGCAACTAATGAAAAACTGTTTTTT.

This chain connects TRBV6-1 to TRBJ1-5; 7 positions match TRBD1. J gave up 3 bases and V 10 bases, and 9 bases lay outside the gene matches. The CDR3 runs to 14 residues. Germline V gene data show CDR1 as MNHNS and CDR2 as SASEGT. CDR3 region: CATLGQVYNQPQHF. The CDR3 DNA reads as TGTGCCACTTTAGGACAGGTCTACAATCAGCCCCAGCATTTT.

This clone was seen more than once but under ten times. CDR3 amino acids: CASNAMGQGPYGYTF. The CDR3 DNA reads TGTGCCAGCAACGCGATGGGACAGGGGCCCTATGGCTACACCTTC. V and J are TRBV21-1 and TRBJ1-2; the table's D call, TRBD1, has no DNA check behind it. TRBV21-1 is tagged as a pseudogene. This CDR3 has 15 residues.

The chain couples TRBV9 to TRBJ1-4; 7 nucleotides align to TRBD1. Looked up from germline, CDR1 is SGDLS and CDR2 is YYNGEE. The CDR3 sequence is 14 residues long. V shed 4 bases and J 5 bases; nucleotides not matched to a gene: 5. DNA for the CDR3: TGTGCCAGCAGCCGGGACAGCGTAAATGAAAAACTGTTTTTT. Translation: CASSRDSVNEKLFF.

The sample holds one count of this clone. This sequence joins TRBV29-1 and TRBJ1-4; 7 bases are a match to TRBD1. With V trimmed by 7 bases and J by 8 bases, 10 bases remained unmatched. The CDR3 has 13 amino acids. Germline V gene sequence: CDR1 SQVTM, CDR2 ANQGSEA. The CDR3, as DNA: TGCAGCGCCTCCGGGACAGTAAGGGAAAAACTGTTTTTT. Amino acids: CSASGTVREKLFF. The full variable domain, rest sourced from reference TRBV29-1 and TRBJ1-4, is SAVISQKPSRDICQRGTSLTIQCQVDSQVTMMFWYRQQPGQSLTLIATANQGSEATYESGFVIDKFPISRPNLTFSTLTVSNMSPEDSSIYLCSASGTVREKLFFGSGTQLSVL.

The chain couples TRBV6-5 to TRBJ1-2, with a possible D match to TRBD1 (5 bases). CDR3 length: 14 amino acids. The V end lost 2 bases, the J end lost 6 bases, and 13 bases lay between the germline ends. Germline values: CDR1 MNHEY, CDR2 SVGAGI. The CDR3 spells CASSYKAGRHGYTF. The CDR3 DNA sequence: TGTGCCAGCAGTTACAAGGCAGGGAGGCATGGCTACACCTTC.

The chain has TRBV5-1 and TRBJ2-7; 7 bases fit TRBD1. CDR1 SGHRS and CDR2 YFSETQ come from the germline V gene. CDR3 length: 16 residues. Losses at the gene ends were 4 bases for V and 3 bases for J; bases not matched to a gene: 13. As DNA, the CDR3 is TGCGCCAGCAGCACCACGACAGGGAGAAGGTTCTACGAGCAGTACTTC. It is translated as CASSTTTGRRFYEQYF.

The V call is TRBV5-1, the J call TRBJ1-2, with 11 bases identical to TRBD1. CDR3 size: 15 residues. The V gene end was trimmed by 2 bases and the J gene end by 6 bases; junction bases not matched to a gene: 6. The germline V gene has CDR1 SGHRS and CDR2 YFSETQ. The DNA for the CDR3 is TGCGCCAGCAGCTTCCAAACGGGACAGGGGGATGGCTACACCTTC. Translating it yields CASSFQTGQGDGYTF.

The chain has TRBV15 and TRBJ2-7; D is unclear. The CDR3 is 14 residues long. Deletions cut 0 bases from V and 7 bases from J, with 13 bases between. Germline-derived CDR1 and CDR2 are LNHNV and YYDKDF (reference sequence). The CDR3, as DNA: TGTGCCACCAGCAGAGATCGGGCCGCTTCAGAGCAGTACTTC. It codes for CATSRDRAASEQYF.